These 5 T cell receptor beta chains were sequenced from one sample in a study of blood T cell repertoires in COVID-19. This table comes from immunoSEQ multiplex PCR, and its TCRdb copy is limited to in-frame clones, with some not included. The sample includes under 300,000 clones, around 83% seen only once; the top ten take roughly 1.9%. Sequencing was carried out using peripheral blood. The receptors come from a man aged 25 to 45 who had recovered from COVID-19.

A single count supports this clone. The genes are TRBV18 and TRBJ1-1; the D gene is possibly TRBD1 (5 bases). The CDR3 runs to 14 residues. Germline CDR1 and CDR2: KGHSH and LQKENI. The V end was cut by 5 bases, the J end by 1 base, with 11 bases between. The DNA for the CDR3 is TGTGCCAGCTCAGCGGGACGGAAGAACACTGAAGCTTTCTTT. This gives the protein CASSAGRKNTEAFF.

This chain joins TRBV2 and TRBJ1-6; TRBD1 matches at 7 bases. Per germline, CDR1 SNHLY and CDR2 FYNNEI. The CDR3 spans 14 residues. V lost 5 bases and J lost 4; bases outside the gene matches: 2. The CDR3 loop is CASSSGGYNSPLHF. The CDR3, as DNA: TGTGCCAGCAGTTCAGGGGGGTATAATTCACCCCTCCACTTT.

The chain recombines TRBV10-2 with TRBJ1-1; perhaps TRBD1 as D (5 bases). Germline V gene data show CDR1 as WSHSY and CDR2 as SAAADI. V was shortened by 0 bases and J by 12 bases, with 14 bases between the two germline ends. This CDR3 has 13 amino acids. CDR3 bases: TGCGCCAGCAGTGAGTCAGGGGCGGGGCGGACTTTCTTT. It translates to CASSESGAGRTFF.

This chain connects TRBV5-1 to TRBJ1-1, with 7 bases aligning to TRBD1. The CDR3 loop spans 14 amino acids. CDR1 is SGHRS, CDR2 YFSETQ, per germline. J gave up 8 bases and V 4 bases, and 11 bases lay outside the gene matches. CDR3 DNA sequence: TGCGCCAGCAGCCCGCCTAGGGGGCCCGGAGAAGCTTTCTTT. Protein sequence: CASSPPRGPGEAFF.

The rearrangement joins TRBV7-2 to TRBJ2-7; weak D call: TRBD1 (7 bases). This CDR3 has 14 amino acids. V was cut by 3 bases and J by 5 bases, with 14 bases left in between. Germline CDR1 reads SGHTA; CDR2 reads FQGNSA. CDR3 loop: CASSLRGGGDEQYF. The CDR3 nucleotides are TGTGCCAGCAGCTTGCGAGGGGGCGGGGACGAGCAGTACTTC.